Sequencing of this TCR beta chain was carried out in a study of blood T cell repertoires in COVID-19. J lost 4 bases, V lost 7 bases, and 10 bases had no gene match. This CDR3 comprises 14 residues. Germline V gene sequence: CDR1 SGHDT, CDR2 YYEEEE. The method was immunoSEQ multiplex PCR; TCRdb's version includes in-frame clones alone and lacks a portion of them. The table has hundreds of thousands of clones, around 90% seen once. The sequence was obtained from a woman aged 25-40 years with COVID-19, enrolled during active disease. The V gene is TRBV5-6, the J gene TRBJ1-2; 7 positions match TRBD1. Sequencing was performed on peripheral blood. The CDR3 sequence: CASFQGGSGYGYTF. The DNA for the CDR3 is TGTGCCAGCTTTCAGGGGGGAAGTGGCTATGGCTACACCTTC.